The text below deals with one TCR beta chain. Its antigen is unknown. No clone much larger than this one lies a single base away; base qualities are absent. Other DNA sequences of this sample code for an identical CDR3. The data originate from a study of cytomegalovirus exposure and HLA in healthy donors (TCRdb year 2017). Background on the whole study: According to an earlier analysis of around 600 of the donors, roughly 180 million T cells yielded 95 million to 140 million unique TCR beta sequences and 250 to 350 Gb of sequence data. Across about 370 genotyped donors of the cohort, an average of approximately 200,000 unique TCR beta nucleotide sequences per donor were sequenced, and approximately 19% of those sequences were non-productive. Rather than drawing on any new phenotypic data, the later analysis identified candidate immune exposures from TCR beta sequences and the way those sequences occurred across donors. All discovery cohort repertoires had been generated on a single sequencing platform. Alongside the repertoire data, information on donor age, sex, ethnicity and CMV serostatus was compiled. Four to six DR-DQ haplotypes were handled as single units for association and clustering because linkage in the cohort was strong. An early release that covered some 630 HLA-typed donors contained approximately 300 gigabases of sequencing data and 80 million or so unique TCR sequences. An earlier analysis of several hundred of the donors used high-throughput TCR beta sequencing to judge whether each TCR beta V gene segment behaved as functional or pseudogenic. The T cell repertoires of some 670 subjects were profiled by immunosequencing and related to cytomegalovirus serostatus. To predict cytomegalovirus infection status, the study brought together high-throughput TCR immunosequencing, statistical association of individual TCRs with disease status, and machine learning. The study aimed to test whether signatures of past pathogen exposure could be identified by cataloging public T cell receptors. In a later analysis, previously published TCR beta repertoires from fewer than 750 donors were re-analyzed and high-resolution HLA genotyping was added so that TCR occurrence patterns could be studied. Along with the 666-subject first cohort, a separate validation cohort of 120 different subjects was used. The genetic ancestry cluster associated with self-reported Caucasian donors included about four fifths of the 350 to 500 genotyped donors. A later genetic analysis took genome-wide SNP genotypes for about 65% of the 666 donors and used that subset as a discovery cohort. Both class I and class II loci were covered by HLA typing, at four-digit resolution. Typing coverage differed by locus: A, B, C, DRB1 and DQB1 were typed in roughly 629-640 donors, DQA1 in roughly 510, DPA1 in 600 to 610, and DPB1 in 450 to 490. The paper's findings and limits, for the study overall: The authors suggested that the approach could potentially be extended to other disease states and immunological phenotypes. A later analysis associated 16,951 TCR beta sequences with specific HLA alleles at a false discovery rate of 0.05. When HLA alleles, especially DR and DQ, strongly co-occurred, attributing TCR associations to individual alleles was difficult. A further reported finding was that TCR beta sequences accurately predicted the HLA-A and HLA-B alleles for most subjects in the first cohort. Several of the top co-occurrence clusters appeared to be linked to parvovirus B19, influenza, CMV and Epstein-Barr virus, according to a later analysis. The only immune exposure information available for the cohort was CMV serostatus. A cluster of highly shared sequence variants was judged likely to be a technical artifact of the sequencing pipeline. In both the original and validation cohorts, the classifier was reported to diagnose cytomegalovirus status with high specificity and sensitivity. V-gene and J-gene trimming of TCR beta chains was associated with a missense DCLRE1C variant in a later genetic analysis, and the association was replicated in an independent cohort. Because counts were too low, roughly 18 rarely observed V segments, including chromosome 9 orphons, were left out of the earlier analysis of 500 to 650 of the donors. An earlier analysis of around 540 of the donors showed that most TCR beta V segments appeared in productive rearrangements either about 87% or about 30% of the time, which broadly matched IMGT annotations. Linkage disequilibrium might explain the correlated functional status among segregating V segments, but an unknown experimental factor could not be excluded. Most CMV-associated TCR beta chains appeared to be HLA-restricted in a later analysis, and the HLA associations seemed to be driven largely by CMV exposure. The presence/absence analyses assumed that sequencing depth was roughly uniform across donors, and that assumption may not be true. Some IMGT-functional V segments, including TRBV6-2 and TRBV6-3, could not be distinguished by the 87-base-pair reads and were therefore excluded. A later analysis found that HLA-associated TCR beta chains were more clonally expanded and had lower generation probabilities than equally common non-associated chains. In a later analysis, the rate of TCR association differed among HLA loci, with DRB1 alleles having the most associated TCRs and HLA-C alleles having the fewest. According to a later genetic analysis, donors in an Asian-associated ancestry cluster had fewer N-insertions in productive TCRs than the roughly 700-donor mean. Across donors, most TCR sequences were observed very rarely, whereas some public TCRs were present in many individuals. In the study, approximately 160 TCR beta chains were listed as associated with cytomegalovirus. In vitro tests confirmed that three of the cytomegalovirus-associated TCR beta chains recognize cytomegalovirus antigens. HLA typing was unavailable for some donors at each locus, so association tests used only the typed subset. Only TCR beta chains were sequenced in this cohort, and the absence of alpha or paired-chain data limited detectable features.

In total, 600 or so healthy bone marrow donors made up the cohort. Cohort members were all nominally healthy when sampled, although unrecorded immune exposures were likely present. The donor was CMV seronegative and belonged to the group of 350 or so seronegative cohort members. Each donor provided a peripheral blood sample, and peripheral blood mononuclear cells were used for TCR beta sequencing. The Qiagen DNeasy Blood Extraction Kit was used to extract genomic DNA from the blood cell samples. Receptor libraries were prepared by the immunoSEQ multiplex PCR assay. For the multiplex PCR, a mixture combining 60 forward primers for TCR Vbeta segments and 13 reverse primers for TCR Jbeta segments was used. The CDR3 region of rearranged TCR beta genes was amplified from genomic DNA with a multiplex PCR assay. The amplified TCR beta libraries were sequenced on the Illumina HiSeq System as 87-base-pair reads. As for how the authors treated the data: A later analysis tallied around 80 million unique TCR beta chains across the 666 repertoires, and some 12 million of those chains were shared by two or more donors. To remove PCR and sequencing errors, raw reads were error-corrected and collapsed into unique sequences using a nearest-neighbor algorithm that merged closely related sequences. V, D and J gene segments were assigned by aligning CDR3 sequences to IMGT reference sequences. Each retained sequence needed at least a six-nucleotide match to both a V gene segment and a J gene segment. Rearrangements were called productive when the CDR3 lacked stop codons and stayed in frame with V and J; all others were non-productive. CDR3 was defined according to IMGT convention as the region running from the second conserved V-encoded cysteine to the conserved J-encoded phenylalanine. The earlier analysis of about 560 of the donors excluded any sequence lacking an unambiguous match to a single V gene segment. An earlier analysis of 587 of the donors classified V segments as functional when productive rearrangements were above 56.7% and as segregating when the standard deviation between donors was above 5%. A statistical classification framework was built for diagnosing cytomegalovirus status from the catalog of TCR beta chain sequences. In a later analysis, TCR nucleotide sequences were compared against IMGT/GENE-DB human TR gene sequences so that V and J genes could be assigned. A later analysis assigned CDR3 sequences and most-parsimonious VDJ recombination scenarios with the TCRdist pipeline. In a later analysis, every TCR beta chain was defined by the combination of its CDR3 amino acid sequence and its V-gene family, and reads without a unique V-gene family were dropped. In a later analysis, approximately 590 highly shared, low-generation-probability nucleotide sequences were removed to address suspected cross-contamination and a sequencing artifact. In a later analysis, a clonal expansion index was calculated for each public chain from normalized within-repertoire ranks of inferred template counts. Generation probabilities in a later analysis came from a VDJ recombination model fitted to out-of-frame rearrangements, and those results were checked against IGoR. Hypergeometric tests were used in a later analysis to score TCR-TCR, TCR-HLA and TCR-CMV co-occurrence, with a repertoire-size bias correction applied to the TCR pairs. To estimate false discovery rates, a later analysis permuted the HLA or CMV assignments 20 times. In a later analysis, co-occurring TCRs were grouped with DBSCAN, and TCRdist sequence similarity was added when clustering was performed within HLA-allele-positive subsets. Repertoires with fewer than 30,000 or more than 120,000 public chains were left out of co-occurrence clustering, as were five repertoires with anomalous nucleotide sharing. Here the immuneACCESS table is served through TCRdb, limited to in-frame sequences with V and J called. Missing clones are a known gap in these copies; in checked studies unresolved V genes cover under half, and the rest lacks a known reason. Clonal size and the V and J genes are those of that table, whereas D and trimming came from the DNA. The sample yields roughly 140,000 clones; around four fifths were counted once. Of the sample, 2% to 3% falls within the top ten clones.

The cysteine opens and the phenylalanine closes a CDR3 of 13 amino acids. Only the CDR3 region is kept as DNA, spanning 39 bases read in frame from base 1. V is clipped by 1 base and J by 12 bases, and the sequence between their germline boundaries is 16 bases long. Taken from the germline V gene, the CDR1 and CDR2 loops are SQVTM and ANQGSEA. The receptor was isolated from a boy between 2 and 10 years old in good health and CMV-seronegative. What was sequenced was PBMCs. The chain links TRBV29-1 with TRBJ2-1, with TRBD1 tentatively as D gene (6 bases match). The nucleotide sequence is TGCAGCGTTGAAGGTCCAGGGGTTTGGGCGCAGTTCTTC. This codes for CSVEGPGVWAQFF.